The 18 T cell receptor beta chains reported below all come from one sample, sequenced in a study of response to subunit inactivated influenza vaccine. Using its own MiXCR run on the RT-PCR reads, TCRdb lists one record per CDR3 protein. This table holds under 200,000 distinct CDR3 sequences, approximately 12% found once. Another study also made use of these data, one on T cells expressing NK-cell markers. Turning to that study: For TCR beta, cDNA was produced by 5'RACE template switching with UMIs.

The sample consisted of CD8+ T cells sorted from PBMCs, taken approximately 13 days after vaccination. The receptors originated from a man aged 50-60 years who received an inactivated influenza vaccine.

This clonotype was counted ten times or more. This rearrangement joins TRBV27 to TRBJ1-2; D might be TRBD1 (6 bases). The CDR3 loop spans 13 amino acids. Germline lookup yields CDR1 MNHEY and CDR2 SMNVEV (reference sequence). Trimming cost V 3 bases and J 6 bases, with 11 bases left between them. DNA of the CDR3: TGTGCCAGCAGTTTTGGGGGGCTCGATGGCTACACCTTC. Translated, it gives CASSFGGLDGYTF.

This clonotype was seen a handful of times. V and J are TRBV29-1 and TRBJ2-1, with 7 nucleotides matching TRBD1. This CDR3 has 14 residues. The V gene's germline CDR1 is SQVTM and CDR2 ANQGSEA. Trimming at V came to 7 bases and at J to 3 bases, leaving 9 bases not matched to a gene. CDR3 region: CSGSGTEYYNEQFF. CDR3 sequence (DNA): TGCAGCGGCTCCGGGACAGAGTACTACAATGAGCAGTTCTTC.

The chain uses TRBV21-1 and TRBJ2-7; the D call in the table, TRBD1, was not verified against the DNA. TRBV21-1 is termed a pseudogene. This CDR3 has 14 residues. The CDR3 region is CASGRGGAIYEQYF. CDR3 nucleotide sequence: TGTGCCAGCGGTCGGGGGGGGGCGATCTACGAGCAGTACTTC.

This clonotype was counted only a few times. The chain combines TRBV20-1 with TRBJ2-7; D is perhaps TRBD1 or TRBD2 (5 bases each). Trimming took 5 bases from V and 3 from J, leaving 17 bases between them. Germline V gene lookup returns CDR1 DFQATT and CDR2 SNEGSKA (reference sequence). The CDR3 runs to 14 residues. The CDR3 region has the DNA TGCAGTGCTTTACCCCGGGACGTGGGCTACGAGCAGTACTTC. Its translation: CSALPRDVGYEQYF.

The V gene is TRBV7-8, the J gene TRBJ2-5; 9 bases align to TRBD1. The CDR3 length is 14 residues. After removal of 1 base from V and 4 bases from J, the junction contained 1 base not matched to a gene. The V gene's germline CDR1 is SGHVS and CDR2 FQNEAQ. The CDR3 nucleotides are TGTGCCAGCAGCTTAGTGGACAGGGGAGAGACCCAGTACTTC. This gives the protein CASSLVDRGETQYF. The entire variable domain, with the rest obtained from reference TRBV7-8 and TRBJ2-5, is as follows: GAGVSQSPRYKVAKRGQDVALRCDPISGHVSLFWYQQALGQGPEFLTYFQNEAQLDKSGLPSDRFFAERPEGSVSTLKIQRTQQEDSAVYLCASSLVDRGETQYFGPGTRLLVL.

CDR3 sequence reads: CASSLGFKSGYTF. The DNA of the CDR3 is TGTGCCAGCAGCTTAGGGTTTAAATCGGGCTACACCTTC. V usage is TRBV7-9 and J usage is TRBJ1-2; no firm D call. V lost 1 base, J lost 8 bases, and 11 bases lay in between. This CDR3 spans 13 amino acids. Looked up from germline, CDR1 is SEHNR and CDR2 is FQNEAQ (reference sequence). Filled out from reference TRBV7-9 and TRBJ1-2, the complete variable domain reads DTGVSQNPRHKITKRGQNVTFRCDPISEHNRLYWYRQTLGQGPEFLTYFQNEAQLEKSRLLSDRFSAERPKGSFSTLEIQRTEQGDSAMYLCASSLGFKSGYTFGSGTRLTVV.

The V and J genes are TRBV12-3 or TRBV12-4 and TRBJ2-1; D ambiguous. This CDR3 is 13 amino acids long. V was cut by 10 bases and J by 4 bases, with 14 bases left in between. The CDR3 DNA is TGTGCCACGGACGCGGCTAATTACAATGAGCAGTTCTTC. Encoded protein: CATDAANYNEQFF.

The chain joins TRBV15 to TRBJ2-1, with 13 bases that match TRBD2. The germline gives CDR1 LNHNV, CDR2 YYDKDF (reference sequence). CDR3 length: 17 residues. V shed 4 bases, J shed 8 bases, and the junction held 11 bases outside the gene matches. CDR3 sequence: CATSTLLAGGSSDEQFF. As DNA, the CDR3 is TGTGCCACCAGCACACTACTAGCGGGAGGGTCGTCCGATGAGCAGTTCTTC.

This clonotype was observed a few times. The rearrangement joins TRBV10-3 to TRBJ2-3, with unresolved D. Trimming took 4 bases from V and 0 from J, leaving 8 bases between them. CDR1 and CDR2 from the germline V gene are ENHRY and SYGVKD. The CDR3 is 14 amino acids. The CDR3: CAISGWASTDTQYF. The CDR3 DNA reads TGTGCCATCAGTGGTTGGGCTAGCACAGATACGCAGTATTTT.

A few counts support this clonotype. V and J are TRBV6-2 or TRBV6-3 and TRBJ1-4; D not resolved. Trimming left V 10 bases short and J 3 bases short, with 15 bases between. Germline assignment: CDR1 MNHEY and CDR2 SVGEGT. This CDR3 comprises 14 residues. The CDR3 is CATQPGSSNEKLFF. The CDR3 bases are TGTGCCACCCAGCCCGGGTCGTCTAATGAAAAACTGTTTTTT.

This clonotype was counted between two and nine times. The V and J genes are TRBV25-1 and TRBJ2-7, with no clear D. This CDR3 is built from 10 residues. CDR1 is MGHDK, CDR2 SYGVNS, per germline. Trimming removed 2 bases at V and 5 bases at J, with 1 base between. CDR3 in DNA: TGTGCCAGCAGTGAAAACGAGCAGTACTTC. It is translated as CASSENEQYF.

The sample holds many counts of this clonotype. The rearrangement joins TRBV12-3 or TRBV12-4 to TRBJ2-2; D unresolved. This CDR3 region has 10 residues. The V end was cut by 8 bases, the J end by 5 bases, with 3 bases between. The CDR3 sequence is CASGTGELFF. CDR3 DNA: TGTGCCAGCGGAACCGGGGAGCTGTTTTTT.

The chain employs TRBV24-1 and TRBJ2-3; 7 bases are shared with TRBD1. J gave up 4 bases and V 3 bases, and 6 bases lay outside the gene matches. CDR3 length equals 15 residues. Germline-derived CDR1 and CDR2 are KGHDR and SFDVKD. The chain's CDR3 is CATSDMTGLSDTQYF. In DNA form, the CDR3 reads TGTGCCACCAGTGATATGACAGGGCTGTCAGATACGCAGTATTTT.

The V gene is TRBV28, the J gene TRBJ2-2; 9 bases are a match to TRBD2. With 2 bases clipped from V and 4 bases from J, the junction kept 5 bases outside the gene matches. CDR1 and CDR2 from the germline V gene are MDHEN and SYDVKM. CDR3 length: 16 residues. The CDR3 sequence is CASSLLAGGLTGELFF. CDR3 sequence (DNA): TGTGCCAGCAGTTTACTCGCGGGGGGGCTCACCGGGGAGCTGTTTTTT.

The chain has TRBV6-5 and TRBJ2-2; possibly TRBD1 for D (5 bases). CDR1 and CDR2 from the germline V gene are MNHEY and SVGAGI. V was shortened by 2 bases and J by 7 bases, with 8 bases between the two germline ends. This CDR3 is 13 amino acids long. CDR3 sequence reads: CASSYHRRGELFF. The CDR3 DNA reads TGTGCCAGCAGTTACCACAGGCGCGGGGAGCTGTTTTTT.

This rearrangement joins TRBV7-6 to TRBJ2-5; TRBD2 is a possible D gene (5 bases). The CDR3 has 14 residues. Trimming cost V 10 bases and J 2 bases, with 17 bases left between them. CDR1 is SGHVS, CDR2 FNYEAQ, per germline. CDR3 amino acids: CATQDGVEQETQYF. CDR3 nucleotide sequence: TGTGCCACCCAGGACGGGGTAGAACAAGAGACCCAGTACTTC. The full variable domain, completed using reference TRBV7-6 and TRBJ2-5, is GAGVSQSPRYKVTKRGQDVALRCDPISGHVSLYWYRQALGQGPEFLTYFNYEAQQDKSGLPNDRFSAERPEGSISTLTIQRTEQRDSAMYRCATQDGVEQETQYFGPGTRLLVL.

The V call is TRBV12-3 or TRBV12-4, the J call TRBJ2-2; D is uncertain. This CDR3 spans 14 amino acids. Trimming left V 7 bases short and J 1 base short, with 10 bases between. CDR3 amino acids: CASTMSLNTGELFF. The CDR3 DNA follows: TGTGCCAGCACTATGAGTTTGAACACCGGGGAGCTGTTTTTT.

This clonotype was seen ten or more times. The chain couples TRBV4-1 to TRBJ2-7; TRBD1 agrees at 7 bases. Germline assignment: CDR1 MGHRA and CDR2 YSYEKL. This CDR3 contains 15 residues. V was clipped by 2 bases and J by 3 bases; unmatched bases: 7. The CDR3: CASSQHRQGDYEQYF. In nucleotides, the CDR3 is TGCGCCAGCAGCCAACACAGGCAGGGGGACTACGAGCAGTACTTC.